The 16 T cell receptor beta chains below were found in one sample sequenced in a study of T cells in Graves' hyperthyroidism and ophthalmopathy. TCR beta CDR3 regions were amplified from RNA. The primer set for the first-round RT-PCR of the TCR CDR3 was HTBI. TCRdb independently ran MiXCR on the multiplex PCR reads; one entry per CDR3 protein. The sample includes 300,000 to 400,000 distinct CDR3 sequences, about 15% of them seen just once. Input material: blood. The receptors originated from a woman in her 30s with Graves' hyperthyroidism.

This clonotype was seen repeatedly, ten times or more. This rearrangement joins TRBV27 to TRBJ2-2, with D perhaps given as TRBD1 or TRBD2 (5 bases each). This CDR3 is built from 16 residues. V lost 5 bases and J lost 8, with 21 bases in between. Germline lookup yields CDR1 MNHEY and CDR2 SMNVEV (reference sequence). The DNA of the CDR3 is TGTGCCAGCAGTCGGGGACGTCGCTACGAAGGTGGGGAGCTGTTTTTT. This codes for CASSRGRRYEGGELFF.

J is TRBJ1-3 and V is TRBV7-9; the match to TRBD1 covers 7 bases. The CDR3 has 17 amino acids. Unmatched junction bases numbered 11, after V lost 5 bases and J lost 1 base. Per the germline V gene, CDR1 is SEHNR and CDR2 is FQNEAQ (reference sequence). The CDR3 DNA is TGTGCCAGCAGCCCGAGAGACCGGGACAGATCTGGAAACACCATATATTTT. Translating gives CASSPRDRDRSGNTIYF.

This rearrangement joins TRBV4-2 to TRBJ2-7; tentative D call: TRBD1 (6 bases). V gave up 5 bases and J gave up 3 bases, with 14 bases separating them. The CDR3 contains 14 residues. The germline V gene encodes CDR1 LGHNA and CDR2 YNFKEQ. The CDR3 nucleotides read TGTGCCAGCAGCGGACTTCAGGGGTTCTACGAGCAGTACTTC. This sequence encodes CASSGLQGFYEQYF.

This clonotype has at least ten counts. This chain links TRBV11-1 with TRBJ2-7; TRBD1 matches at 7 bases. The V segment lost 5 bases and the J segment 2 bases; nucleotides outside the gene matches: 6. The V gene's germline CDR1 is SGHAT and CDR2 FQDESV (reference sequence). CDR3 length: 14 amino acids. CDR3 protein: CASSAGTEAYEQYF. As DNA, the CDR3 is TGTGCCAGCAGCGCCGGGACAGAGGCCTACGAGCAGTACTTC.

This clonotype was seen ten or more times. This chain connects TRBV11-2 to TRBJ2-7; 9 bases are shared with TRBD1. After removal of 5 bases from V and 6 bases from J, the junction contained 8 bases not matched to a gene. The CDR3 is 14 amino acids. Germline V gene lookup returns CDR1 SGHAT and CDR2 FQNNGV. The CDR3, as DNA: TGTGCCAGCAGCCGAATACAGGGGGCGGGCGAGCAGTACTTC. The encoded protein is CASSRIQGAGEQYF.

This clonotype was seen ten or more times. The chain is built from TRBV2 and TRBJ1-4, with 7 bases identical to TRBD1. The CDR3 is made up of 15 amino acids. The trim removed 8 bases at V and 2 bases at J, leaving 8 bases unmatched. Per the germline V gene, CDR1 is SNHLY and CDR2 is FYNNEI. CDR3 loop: CASSQRGPTNEKLFF. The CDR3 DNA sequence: TGTGCCAGCTCGCAGAGGGGGCCGACTAATGAAAAACTGTTTTTT.

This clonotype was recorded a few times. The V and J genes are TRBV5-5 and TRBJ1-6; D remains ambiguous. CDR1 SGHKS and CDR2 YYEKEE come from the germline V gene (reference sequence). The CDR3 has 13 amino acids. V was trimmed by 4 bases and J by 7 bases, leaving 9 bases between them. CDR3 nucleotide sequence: TGTGCCAGCAGCCTGGGGTCCAATTCACCCCTCCACTTT. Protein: CASSLGSNSPLHF.

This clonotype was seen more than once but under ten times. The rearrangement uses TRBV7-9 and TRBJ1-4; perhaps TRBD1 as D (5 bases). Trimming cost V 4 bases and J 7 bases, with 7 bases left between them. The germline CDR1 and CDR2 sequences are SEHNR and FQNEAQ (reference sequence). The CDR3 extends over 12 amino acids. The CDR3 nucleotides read TGTGCCAGCAGCTGGGGGTCTGAAAAACTGTTTTTT. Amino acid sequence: CASSWGSEKLFF.

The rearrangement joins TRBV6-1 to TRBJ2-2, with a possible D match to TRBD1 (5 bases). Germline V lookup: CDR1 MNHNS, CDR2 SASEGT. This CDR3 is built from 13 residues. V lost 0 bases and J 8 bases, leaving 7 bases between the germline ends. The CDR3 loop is CASSEARTGELFF. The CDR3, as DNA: TGTGCCAGCAGTGAAGCGAGGACAGGGGAGCTGTTTTTT.

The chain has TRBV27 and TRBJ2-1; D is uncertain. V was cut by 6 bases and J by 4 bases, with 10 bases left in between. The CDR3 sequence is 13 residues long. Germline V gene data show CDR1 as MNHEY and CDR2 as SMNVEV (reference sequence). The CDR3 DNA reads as TGTGCCAGCAGCCTTTACCCATACAATGAGCAGTTCTTC. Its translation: CASSLYPYNEQFF.

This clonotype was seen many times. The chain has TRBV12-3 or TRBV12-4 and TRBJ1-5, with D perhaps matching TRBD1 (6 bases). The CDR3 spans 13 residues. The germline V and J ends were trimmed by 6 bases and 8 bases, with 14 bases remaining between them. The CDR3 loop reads CASSQIRGKPQHF. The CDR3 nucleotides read TGTGCCAGCAGCCAAATCAGGGGAAAGCCCCAGCATTTT.

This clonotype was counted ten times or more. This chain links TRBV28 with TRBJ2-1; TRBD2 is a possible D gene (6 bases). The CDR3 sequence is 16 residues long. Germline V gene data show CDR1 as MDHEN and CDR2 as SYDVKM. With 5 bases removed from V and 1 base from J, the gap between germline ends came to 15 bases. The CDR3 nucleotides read TGTGCCAGCAGTCCCCTGAGACTAGAGTCCTACAATGAGCAGTTCTTC. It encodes CASSPLRLESYNEQFF. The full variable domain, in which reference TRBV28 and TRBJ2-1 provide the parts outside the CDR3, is DVKVTQSSRYLVKRTGEKVFLECVQDMDHENMFWYRQDPGLGLRLIYFSYDVKMKEKGDIPEGYSVSREKKERFSLILESASTNQTSMYLCASSPLRLESYNEQFFGPGTRLTVL.

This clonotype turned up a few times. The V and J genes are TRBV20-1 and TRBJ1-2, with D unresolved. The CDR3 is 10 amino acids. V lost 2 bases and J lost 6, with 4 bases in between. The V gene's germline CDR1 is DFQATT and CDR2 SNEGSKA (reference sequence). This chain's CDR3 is CSARRDGYTF. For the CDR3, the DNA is TGCAGTGCTAGACGGGATGGCTACACCTTC.

The CDR3 is CASSYASDTDTQYF. The CDR3 bases are TGTGCCAGCAGTTACGCTAGCGACACAGATACGCAGTATTTT. This rearrangement joins TRBV6-2 or TRBV6-3 to TRBJ2-3, with D perhaps TRBD2 (6 bases). This CDR3 has 14 amino acids. Germline V gene sequence: CDR1 MNHEY, CDR2 SVGEGT. Between the trimmed V and J ends, which lost 2 bases and 2 bases, there was a span of 8 bases.

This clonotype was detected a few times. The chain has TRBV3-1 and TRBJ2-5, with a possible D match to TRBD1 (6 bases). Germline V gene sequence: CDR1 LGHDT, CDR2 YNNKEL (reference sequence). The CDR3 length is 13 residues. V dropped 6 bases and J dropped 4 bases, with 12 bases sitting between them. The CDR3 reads CASSYRESETQYF. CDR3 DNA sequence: TGTGCCAGCAGTTACAGGGAGTCAGAGACCCAGTACTTC.

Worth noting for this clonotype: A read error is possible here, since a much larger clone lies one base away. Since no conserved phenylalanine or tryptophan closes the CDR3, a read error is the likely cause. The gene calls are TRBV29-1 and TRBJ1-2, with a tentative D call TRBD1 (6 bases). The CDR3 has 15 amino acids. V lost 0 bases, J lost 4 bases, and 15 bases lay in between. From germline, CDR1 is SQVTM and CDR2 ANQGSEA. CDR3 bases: TGCAGCGTTGAAGATCAGGACAGCGAGGGCTATGGCTACACCCTC. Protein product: CSVEDQDSEGYGYTL.